Listed below are T cell receptor beta chains from one sample, sequenced in a study of shared clonotypes between healthy human individuals. Assay: immunoSEQ multiplex PCR; the TCRdb copy retains only in-frame clones and omits some. The sample holds about 2.4 million clones, 80% to 95% seen once. The source material was naive CD4+ T cells from PBMCs. These receptor sequences come from a man between 18 and 35 years old in good health. Some clones in this sample may be carry-over from other donors' samples. Both conserved end residues are part of each CDR3. A D gene is named only where the DNA matches it firmly. A row's size may be missing; if present it is once, few, many or a size class.

D gene: TRBD2
J gene: TRBJ2-1
clone size: .
V gene: TRBV30
CDR3 protein: CAWSVPLAGGKGEQFF
CDR3 DNA: TGTGCCTGGAGTGTACCACTAGCGGGAGGAAAAGGGGAGCAGTTCTTC

D gene: TRBD2
J gene: TRBJ2-2
clone size: .
V gene: TRBV9
CDR3 protein: CASSVDWLAESTGELFF
CDR3 DNA: TGTGCCAGCAGCGTAGATTGGCTAGCGGAGAGCACCGGGGAGCTGTTTTTT

D gene: .
J gene: TRBJ2-3
clone size: .
V gene: TRBV18
CDR3 protein: CASSPLAGAGDTQYF
CDR3 DNA: TGTGCCAGCTCACCCCTCGCCGGGGCGGGGGATACGCAGTATTTT

D gene: .
J gene: TRBJ1-5
clone size: .
V gene: TRBV7-9
CDR3 protein: CASSLGSRGQPQHF
CDR3 DNA: TGTGCCAGCAGCTTAGGGTCTAGAGGGCAGCCCCAGCATTTT

D gene: TRBD2
J gene: TRBJ2-2
clone size: .
V gene: TRBV4-2
CDR3 protein: CASSHLAGRDTGELFF
CDR3 DNA: TGTGCCAGCAGCCATCTAGCGGGGAGGGACACCGGGGAGCTGTTTTTT

D gene: .
J gene: TRBJ1-1
clone size: .
V gene: TRBV15
CDR3 protein: CATSRDMAAGRRTEAFF
CDR3 DNA: TGTGCCACCAGCAGAGATATGGCGGCAGGGCGGCGGACTGAAGCTTTCTTT

D gene: TRBD1
J gene: TRBJ1-5
clone size: .
V gene: TRBV4-1
CDR3 protein: CASSPRTGENQPQHF
CDR3 DNA: TGCGCCAGCAGCCCACGGACAGGGGAGAATCAGCCCCAGCATTTT

D gene: .
J gene: TRBJ1-4
clone size: .
V gene: TRBV19
CDR3 protein: CASSTGTSREKLFF
CDR3 DNA: TGTGCCAGTAGTACCGGGACTTCCAGGGAAAAACTGTTTTTT

D gene: TRBD1
J gene: TRBJ2-7
clone size: .
V gene: TRBV11-2
CDR3 protein: CASSFAGTEYYEQYF
CDR3 DNA: TGTGCCAGCAGCTTCGCCGGGACAGAATACTACGAGCAGTACTTC

D gene: TRBD2
J gene: TRBJ2-7
clone size: .
V gene: TRBV7-2
CDR3 protein: CASSLTGGLGEQYF
CDR3 DNA: TGTGCCAGCAGCTTAACGGGAGGATTGGGAGAGCAGTACTTC

D gene: .
J gene: TRBJ1-4
clone size: .
V gene: TRBV7-9
CDR3 protein: CASSPSTGLWKLFF
CDR3 DNA: TGTGCCAGCAGCCCCTCGACAGGCCTTTGGAAACTGTTTTTT

D gene: TRBD2
J gene: TRBJ2-1
clone size: .
V gene: TRBV28
CDR3 protein: CASSTSGRTYYNEQFF
CDR3 DNA: TGTGCCAGCAGTACTAGCGGGAGGACCTACTACAATGAGCAGTTCTTC

D gene: .
J gene: TRBJ2-4
clone size: .
V gene: TRBV6-4
CDR3 protein: CASSDGGRWDKNIQYF
CDR3 DNA: TGTGCCAGCAGTGACGGGGGGCGCTGGGACAAAAACATTCAGTACTTC

D gene: .
J gene: TRBJ1-1
clone size: few
V gene: TRBV9
CDR3 protein: CASSPTWGAEAFF
CDR3 DNA: TGTGCCAGCAGCCCCACATGGGGAGCTGAAGCTTTCTTT

D gene: TRBD2
J gene: TRBJ2-2
clone size: .
V gene: TRBV27
CDR3 protein: CASAGLAGVGPTGELFF
CDR3 DNA: TGTGCCAGCGCCGGACTAGCGGGAGTAGGTCCCACCGGGGAGCTGTTTTTT

D gene: TRBD1
J gene: TRBJ1-1
clone size: .
V gene: TRBV7-9
CDR3 protein: CASSPRTGALEAFF
CDR3 DNA: TGTGCCAGCAGCCCAAGGACAGGGGCCCTTGAAGCTTTCTTT

D gene: TRBD1
J gene: TRBJ1-2
clone size: .
V gene: TRBV5-1
CDR3 protein: CASSSGQGANYGYTF
CDR3 DNA: TGCGCCAGCAGCTCAGGACAGGGGGCGAACTATGGCTACACCTTC

D gene: .
J gene: TRBJ2-7
clone size: .
V gene: TRBV29-1
CDR3 protein: CSVKTRTDYEQYF
CDR3 DNA: TGCAGCGTGAAAACCCGGACAGACTACGAGCAGTACTTC

D gene: TRBD1
J gene: TRBJ1-5
clone size: .
V gene: TRBV28
CDR3 protein: CASTLGTGGLQPQHF
CDR3 DNA: TGTGCCAGCACTCTCGGGACAGGGGGCCTTCAGCCCCAGCATTTT

D gene: .
J gene: TRBJ2-5
clone size: few
V gene: TRBV7-7
CDR3 protein: CASSLGAGGETQYF
CDR3 DNA: TGTGCCAGCAGCTTAGGGGCAGGGGGGGAGACCCAGTACTTC

D gene: .
J gene: TRBJ1-2
clone size: .
V gene: TRBV11-2
CDR3 protein: CASGRGVGDNYGYTF
CDR3 DNA: TGTGCCAGCGGTCGGGGCGTTGGGGATAACTATGGCTACACCTTC

D gene: TRBD1
J gene: TRBJ1-5
clone size: .
V gene: TRBV28
CDR3 protein: CASNSGGGADNQPQHF
CDR3 DNA: TGTGCCAGCAACTCCGGAGGGGGCGCGGACAATCAGCCCCAGCATTTT

D gene: TRBD1
J gene: TRBJ1-1
clone size: few
V gene: TRBV7-2
CDR3 protein: CASSPGGWTEAFF
CDR3 DNA: TGTGCCAGCAGTCCAGGGGGATGGACTGAAGCTTTCTTT

D gene: .
J gene: TRBJ2-1
clone size: .
V gene: TRBV10-1
CDR3 protein: CASSSQVYNEQFF
CDR3 DNA: TGCGCCAGCTCAAGTCAGGTCTACAATGAGCAGTTCTTC

D gene: .
J gene: TRBJ2-3
clone size: .
V gene: TRBV28
CDR3 protein: CASSLSGGAQYF
CDR3 DNA: TGTGCCAGCAGTTTATCCGGAGGGGCGCAGTATTTT

D gene: TRBD1
J gene: TRBJ2-7
clone size: .
V gene: TRBV9
CDR3 protein: CASSVGTGGVYEQYF
CDR3 DNA: TGTGCCAGCAGCGTAGGGACAGGGGGGGTCTACGAGCAGTACTTC

D gene: .
J gene: TRBJ2-7
clone size: .
V gene: TRBV11-3
CDR3 protein: CASSLPRGEQYF
CDR3 DNA: TGTGCCAGCAGCTTACCTCGAGGGGAGCAGTACTTC

D gene: TRBD2
J gene: TRBJ2-5
clone size: .
V gene: TRBV2
CDR3 protein: CASSPLLAGETQYF
CDR3 DNA: TGTGCCAGCAGTCCCCTGCTAGCGGGAGAGACCCAGTACTTC

D gene: .
J gene: TRBJ1-5
clone size: .
V gene: TRBV28
CDR3 protein: CASSPRVKRLYSNQPQHF
CDR3 DNA: TGTGCCAGCAGTCCCCGCGTAAAACGGTTGTATAGCAATCAGCCCCAGCATTTT

D gene: .
J gene: TRBJ1-5
clone size: .
V gene: TRBV7-2
CDR3 protein: CASSRTVDSNQPQHF
CDR3 DNA: TGTGCCAGCAGCCGGACGGTGGATAGCAATCAGCCCCAGCATTTT

D gene: TRBD2
J gene: TRBJ2-7
clone size: .
V gene: TRBV13
CDR3 protein: CASSEQGLAGGYEQYF
CDR3 DNA: TGTGCCAGCAGCGAGCAGGGACTAGCGGGAGGCTACGAGCAGTACTTC

D gene: .
J gene: TRBJ1-3
clone size: .
V gene: TRBV7-2
CDR3 protein: CASSLASGLTKGNTIYF
CDR3 DNA: TGTGCCAGCAGCTTAGCGTCAGGGCTAACGAAGGGAAACACCATATATTTT

D gene: .
J gene: TRBJ2-7
clone size: .
V gene: TRBV4-2
CDR3 protein: CASRKGPSSYEQYF
CDR3 DNA: TGTGCCAGCAGAAAGGGGCCATCGTCCTACGAGCAGTACTTC

D gene: .
J gene: TRBJ1-1
clone size: .
V gene: TRBV4-1
CDR3 protein: CASSRTPRVTNTEAFF
CDR3 DNA: TGCGCCAGCAGCCGAACCCCTCGAGTTACGAACACTGAAGCTTTCTTT

D gene: TRBD1
J gene: TRBJ1-4
clone size: .
V gene: TRBV30
CDR3 protein: CAWSADGTAYNEKLFF
CDR3 DNA: TGTGCCTGGAGCGCCGACGGGACAGCTTATAATGAAAAACTGTTTTTT

D gene: TRBD2
J gene: TRBJ2-7
clone size: once
V gene: TRBV27
CDR3 protein: CASSLLAGGVPHEQYF
CDR3 DNA: TGTGCCAGCAGTTTACTAGCGGGAGGCGTACCCCACGAGCAGTACTTC

D gene: TRBD1
J gene: TRBJ2-1
clone size: once
V gene: TRBV5-1
CDR3 protein: CASSSTGDQSYNEQFF
CDR3 DNA: TGCGCCAGCAGCTCTACAGGGGATCAGTCTTACAATGAGCAGTTCTTC

D gene: .
J gene: TRBJ2-7
clone size: .
V gene: TRBV10-3
CDR3 protein: CASAQLAYEQYF
CDR3 DNA: TGTGCCTCGGCCCAACTAGCTTACGAGCAGTACTTC

D gene: .
J gene: TRBJ2-3
clone size: .
V gene: TRBV9
CDR3 protein: CASSSITDTQYF
CDR3 DNA: TGTGCCAGCTCTTCCATAACAGATACGCAGTATTTT

D gene: TRBD1
J gene: TRBJ1-1
clone size: .
V gene: TRBV5-4
CDR3 protein: CASRQDRENTEAFF
CDR3 DNA: TGTGCCAGCAGACAGGACAGGGAGAACACTGAAGCTTTCTTT

D gene: .
J gene: TRBJ1-2
clone size: .
V gene: TRBV4-3
CDR3 protein: CASSQGFPNYGYTF
CDR3 DNA: TGCGCCAGCAGCCAGGGTTTCCCCAACTATGGCTACACCTTC

D gene: .
J gene: TRBJ1-4
clone size: .
V gene: TRBV15
CDR3 protein: CATSRDLRGNEKLFF
CDR3 DNA: TGTGCCACCAGCAGAGATCTGAGAGGCAATGAAAAACTGTTTTTT

D gene: TRBD1
J gene: TRBJ1-1
clone size: .
V gene: TRBV6-5
CDR3 protein: CASSYSGTGAAAFF
CDR3 DNA: TGTGCCAGCAGTTACTCTGGGACAGGGGCTGCAGCTTTCTTT

D gene: TRBD1
J gene: TRBJ2-7
clone size: .
V gene: TRBV2
CDR3 protein: CASSLAGTGLHEQYF
CDR3 DNA: TGTGCCAGCAGTTTGGCCGGGACAGGGCTGCACGAGCAGTACTTC

D gene: .
J gene: TRBJ1-1
clone size: few
V gene: TRBV27
CDR3 protein: CASSLRSSTMNTEAFF
CDR3 DNA: TGTGCCAGCAGTTTAAGGTCCTCTACTATGAACACTGAAGCTTTCTTT

D gene: TRBD2
J gene: TRBJ2-7
clone size: .
V gene: TRBV28
CDR3 protein: CASSFIPGLAGRGSRYEQYF
CDR3 DNA: TGTGCCAGCAGTTTTATTCCGGGACTAGCGGGGAGAGGGTCAAGGTACGAGCAGTACTTC